The 18 T cell receptor beta chains below all came from one sample that was sequenced in a study of T cell repertoires in cytomegalovirus infection. One entry per CDR3 protein, called by TCRdb with MiXCR from the reads. The sample lists hundreds of thousands of distinct CDR3 sequences, 25% to 40% seen once, with 10% to 15% in the top ten. Their antigens remain unidentified. The specimen was cultured CD8+ T cells from PBMCs, collected from culture after CMV antigen stimulation. Source of these receptors: a human donor in good health (CMV status not recorded). Some clones in this sample may be carry-over from other donors' samples.

The V gene is TRBV20-1, the J gene TRBJ1-1; 10 nucleotides line up with TRBD1. Germline loops: CDR1 DFQATT, CDR2 SNEGSKA (reference sequence). Germline trimming cut 0 bases from V and 0 bases from J; bases unmatched to any gene: 16. CDR3 length: 20 amino acids. DNA of the CDR3: TGCAGTGCTAGAGATTACGCACGTACCGGACAGGGGGGAATGAACACTGAAGCTTTCTTT. Translated: CSARDYARTGQGGMNTEAFF.

The gene calls are TRBV28 and TRBJ1-3, with TRBD1 matching over 7 bases. The CDR3 spans 15 residues. Trimming at V came to 1 base and at J to 8 bases, leaving 8 bases not matched to a gene. Germline-derived CDR1 and CDR2 are MDHEN and SYDVKM. CDR3 nucleotides: TGTGCCAGCAGTTTATCGGCAGGGGGAAGGGACACCATATATTTT. Amino acid sequence: CASSLSAGGRDTIYF.

As regards this clonotype: The junction does not match germline at one end; this may be a read error. The chain links TRBV7-3 to TRBJ2-5; D remains unclear. CDR1 is SGHTA and CDR2 is FQGTGA in the germline V gene. CDR3 length: 12 residues. The CDR3 reads CAGSLDGETQYF. CDR3 in DNA: TGTGCCGGCAGCTTAGATGGAGAGACCCAGTACTTC.

This clonotype was counted a few times. The CDR3 DNA reads as TGTGCCAGCAGCTTGGAATTAACAGCCTACGAGCAGTACTTC. It encodes CASSLELTAYEQYF. The gene calls are TRBV5-4 and TRBJ2-7; D unclear. The CDR3 spans 14 residues. V dropped 0 bases and J dropped 2 bases, with 9 bases sitting between them. Germline V gives CDR1 SGHNT, CDR2 YYREEE (reference sequence).

V gene TRBV5-1 combines with J gene TRBJ2-3; 12 nucleotides agree with TRBD2. The CDR3 extends over 17 amino acids. The germline CDR1 and CDR2 sequences are SGHRS and YFSETQ. V lost 6 bases, J lost 4 bases, and 12 bases stayed unmatched. CDR3 coding DNA: TGCGCCAGCAAGAGGGCTAGCGGGGGGGCTGAAGCAGATACGCAGTATTTT. As protein: CASKRASGGAEADTQYF.

This sequence joins TRBV2 and TRBJ1-1, with D possibly being TRBD1 (5 bases). The V gene lost 5 bases and the J gene lost 4 bases, with 11 bases spanning the gap. In germline, CDR1 is SNHLY, CDR2 FYNNEI. The CDR3 loop spans 13 amino acids. Written as DNA, the CDR3 is TGTGCCAGCAGTCGCACAGGTATCACTGAAGCTTTCTTT. Its translation is CASSRTGITEAFF. Variable domain in full (rest from reference TRBV2 and TRBJ1-1): EPEVTQTPSHQVTQMGQEVILRCVPISNHLYFYWYRQILGQKVEFLVSFYNNEISEKSEIFDDQFSVERPDGSNFTLKIRSTKLEDSAMYFCASSRTGITEAFFGQGTRLTVV.

This clonotype has only a few counts. V and J are TRBV11-1 and TRBJ2-7; 8 bases match TRBD1. This CDR3 has 15 residues. Germline V gives CDR1 SGHAT, CDR2 FQDESV (reference sequence). J lost 7 bases, V lost 5 bases, and 13 bases had no gene match. CDR3 protein: CASSARTGLREEQYV. CDR3 nucleotide sequence: TGTGCCAGCAGCGCCAGGACAGGGCTCCGTGAAGAGCAGTACGTC.

This clonotype has only a few counts. The chain links TRBV19 to TRBJ1-1, with D maybe TRBD1 (5 bases). Germline loops: CDR1 LNHDA, CDR2 SQIVND (reference sequence). Trimming stripped 6 bases from V and 2 bases from J, with 13 bases between. The CDR3 runs to 14 residues. The chain's CDR3 is CASSDRILNTEAFF. In nucleotides, the CDR3 is TGTGCCAGTAGCGACAGAATCCTAAACACTGAAGCTTTCTTT.

This clonotype has just a few counts. The chain recombines TRBV19 with TRBJ2-1, with 9 positions matching TRBD2. The V gene's germline CDR1 is LNHDA and CDR2 SQIVND (reference sequence). The CDR3 is made up of 15 amino acids. J was trimmed by 4 bases and V by 7 bases; bases with no gene match: 8. This CDR3 reads CASTGASGTYNEQFF. The CDR3 DNA reads as TGTGCCAGTACCGGGGCTAGCGGGACATACAATGAGCAGTTCTTC.

The chain combines TRBV7-9 with TRBJ1-1; possibly TRBD1 for D (6 bases). Trimming removed 1 base at V and 11 bases at J, with 23 bases between. The CDR3 totals 16 residues. Germline V gene lookup returns CDR1 SEHNR and CDR2 FQNEAQ (reference sequence). CDR3 sequence reads: CASSLEGVNRDRGAFF. CDR3 DNA sequence: TGTGCCAGCAGCTTAGAGGGGGTGAACCGGGACCGTGGGGCTTTCTTT.

The chain joins TRBV12-3 or TRBV12-4 to TRBJ1-5; D is unresolved. The CDR3 is 14 amino acids. Deletions cut 3 bases from V and 3 bases from J, with 9 bases between. The CDR3 reads CASSFLAINQPQHF. CDR3 DNA sequence: TGTGCCAGCAGTTTTTTGGCGATCAATCAGCCCCAGCATTTT.

The V gene is TRBV9, the J gene TRBJ1-1; the D is unclear. CDR3 size: 14 residues. V was trimmed by 3 bases and J by 1 base, leaving 10 bases between them. Germline V gene data show CDR1 as SGDLS and CDR2 as YYNGEE. In nucleotides, the CDR3 is TGTGCCAGCAGCGAGACACACCGGAACACTGAAGCTTTCTTT. Translated, it gives CASSETHRNTEAFF.

CDR3 DNA: TGTGCCAGCAGTGACGAGGCCAGGTACGAGAAGACCCAGTACTTC. This translates into CASSDEARYEKTQYF. The chain has TRBV2 and TRBJ2-5; no definite D call. Trimming pared 3 bases from V and 6 bases from J, leaving 17 bases between. The CDR3 is 15 amino acids. Germline V gene lookup returns CDR1 SNHLY and CDR2 FYNNEI.

The sample holds many counts of this clonotype. The gene calls are TRBV7-2 and TRBJ2-1; D is perhaps TRBD1 (5 bases). The CDR3 loop spans 13 amino acids. The V end lost 5 bases, the J end lost 13 bases, and 18 bases lay between the germline ends. CDR1 and CDR2 (germline): SGHTA, FQGNSA. CDR3 amino acids: CASSLFEDRPQFF. CDR3 DNA: TGTGCCAGCAGCCTTTTCGAAGACAGACCACAGTTCTTC.

There are a few counts of this clonotype. This chain links TRBV27 with TRBJ2-1, with D hard to call. In germline, CDR1 is MNHEY, CDR2 SMNVEV (reference sequence). The V and J ends lost 3 bases and 5 bases respectively, with 8 bases between them. The CDR3 length is 13 residues. The CDR3 sequence: CASSFGPNNEQFF. CDR3 DNA sequence: TGTGCCAGCAGTTTCGGGCCCAACAATGAGCAGTTCTTC.

V is TRBV11-2 and J is TRBJ2-2; D call uncertain. The ends were cut back, 6 bases at V and 0 bases at J, with 29 bases in the middle. The germline gives CDR1 SGHAT, CDR2 FQNNGV. The CDR3 consists of 21 residues. The CDR3 protein is CASSFPKFPSPRATNTGELFF. CDR3 nucleotides: TGTGCCAGCAGTTTTCCAAAATTTCCAAGTCCCAGAGCGACGAACACCGGGGAGCTGTTTTTT.

The gene calls are TRBV6-6 and TRBJ2-7, with 12 bases aligning to TRBD2. This CDR3 is 18 amino acids long. The V segment lost 7 bases and the J segment 2 bases; nucleotides outside the gene matches: 15. Per germline, CDR1 MNHNY and CDR2 SVGAGI (reference sequence). The CDR3 spells CASKGSSGGVGGPYEQYF. The CDR3 bases are TGTGCCAGCAAAGGGTCTAGCGGGGGGGTAGGGGGCCCCTACGAGCAGTACTTC.

This clonotype was counted a single time. The chain carries TRBV27 and TRBJ1-1; 8 positions agree with TRBD1. Germline CDR1 is MNHEY and CDR2 is SMNVEV (reference sequence). This CDR3 is built from 12 residues. With V trimmed by 2 bases and J by 11 bases, 4 bases remained unmatched. This CDR3 reads CASSLTGGDAFF. CDR3 DNA: TGTGCCAGCAGTTTAACAGGGGGAGATGCTTTCTTT.